Below, 8 T cell receptor beta chains from the same sample are listed, as sequenced in a study of blood T cell repertoires in COVID-19 (dated by TCRdb to about 2020). The library was built by means of the immunoSEQ multiplex PCR assay. Held by TCRdb, this immuneACCESS table contains in-frame sequences only and omits some clones. Under half of the omission traces to an unresolved V gene where checked; the cause of the rest is unknown. The sample records approximately 100,000 clones, around nine tenths of which are singletons. The leading ten clones occupy around 6% of the sample. The sequencing input was peripheral blood. Receptors originate from a human donor in a cohort sampled during active COVID-19.

The chain couples TRBV28 to TRBJ1-1; D call uncertain. This CDR3 region has 15 residues. In germline, CDR1 is MDHEN, CDR2 SYDVKM. The germline V and J ends were trimmed by 10 bases and 1 base, with 19 bases remaining between them. CDR3 coding DNA: TGTGCCATCACATTTGGGAGTAGATGGAACACTGAAGCTTTCTTT. Its translation: CAITFGSRWNTEAFF.

The V gene is TRBV3-1 (or the pseudogene TRBV3-2), the J gene TRBJ2-1, with 11 positions matching TRBD2. The ends lost 6 bases at V and 4 bases at J; junction bases unmatched: 5. The CDR3 sequence is 15 residues long. Germline V gene data show CDR1 as LGHDT and CDR2 as YNNKEL (reference sequence). The CDR3 spells CASSNRLAGYNEQFF. DNA for the CDR3: TGTGCCAGCAGTAACCGACTAGCGGGATACAATGAGCAGTTCTTC.

This chain connects TRBV5-1 to TRBJ2-3; D is perhaps TRBD2 (5 bases). This CDR3 is built from 15 residues. Germline CDR1 SGHRS, CDR2 YFSETQ. V dropped 7 bases and J dropped 3 bases, with 18 bases sitting between them. CDR3 loop: CASSPNAGITDTQYF. The CDR3 bases are TGCGCCAGCTCCCCCAACGCCGGGATAACAGATACGCAGTATTTT.

The chain is built from TRBV7-9 and TRBJ2-7; D uncertain. The CDR3 spans 16 residues. Germline values: CDR1 SEHNR, CDR2 FQNEAQ (reference sequence). V lost 5 bases and J lost 3, with 20 bases in between. The CDR3 reads CASSAGAARLNYEQYF. The CDR3 region has the DNA TGTGCCAGCAGCGCCGGAGCTGCCCGCCTAAACTACGAGCAGTACTTC.

The chain combines TRBV4-1 with TRBJ2-7, with D possibly being TRBD1 (6 bases). Germline lookup yields CDR1 MGHRA and CDR2 YSYEKL. V was pared by 1 base and J by 2 bases, with 12 bases between. CDR3 length: 15 residues. The CDR3 sequence: CASSQAGRDTYEQYF. In nucleotides, the CDR3 is TGCGCCAGCAGCCAAGCCGGACGGGACACCTACGAGCAGTACTTC.

This clone was picked up one time. The V gene is TRBV7-2, the J gene TRBJ2-1; 11 bases fit TRBD2. The trim removed 1 base at V and 9 bases at J, leaving 17 bases unmatched. The V gene's germline CDR1 is SGHTA and CDR2 FQGNSA. The CDR3 has 19 amino acids. The CDR3 DNA reads TGTGCCAGCAGCTTAGTTCGGGGTAGCGGGAGGGTAACCCCTAGTGAGCAGTTCTTC. This gives the protein CASSLVRGSGRVTPSEQFF. Looking up the rest from reference TRBV7-2 and TRBJ2-1 gives the full variable domain: GAGVSQSPSNKVTEKGKDVELRCDPISGHTALYWYRQSLGQGLEFLIYFQGNSAPDKSGLPSDRFSAERTGGSVSTLTIQRTQQEDSAVYLCASSLVRGSGRVTPSEQFFGPGTRLTVL.

This chain links TRBV7-8 with TRBJ1-1; TRBD1 agrees at 7 bases. Germline CDR1 and CDR2: SGHVS and FQNEAQ. This CDR3 has 14 amino acids. J was trimmed by 1 base and V by 5 bases; bases with no gene match: 4. The CDR3 here is CASSHDRENTEAFF. The CDR3, as DNA: TGTGCCAGCAGCCACGACAGGGAGAACACTGAAGCTTTCTTT.

The V call is TRBV6-2 or TRBV6-3, the J call TRBJ1-1, with TRBD1 as a possible D gene (6 bases). Germline CDR1 is MNHEY and CDR2 is SVGEGT. The V gene lost 2 bases and the J gene lost 5 bases, with 12 bases spanning the gap. The CDR3 spans 14 residues. The CDR3 reads CASSYTGRGTEAFF. The CDR3 nucleotides are TGTGCCAGCAGTTACACAGGGAGGGGAACTGAAGCTTTCTTT.